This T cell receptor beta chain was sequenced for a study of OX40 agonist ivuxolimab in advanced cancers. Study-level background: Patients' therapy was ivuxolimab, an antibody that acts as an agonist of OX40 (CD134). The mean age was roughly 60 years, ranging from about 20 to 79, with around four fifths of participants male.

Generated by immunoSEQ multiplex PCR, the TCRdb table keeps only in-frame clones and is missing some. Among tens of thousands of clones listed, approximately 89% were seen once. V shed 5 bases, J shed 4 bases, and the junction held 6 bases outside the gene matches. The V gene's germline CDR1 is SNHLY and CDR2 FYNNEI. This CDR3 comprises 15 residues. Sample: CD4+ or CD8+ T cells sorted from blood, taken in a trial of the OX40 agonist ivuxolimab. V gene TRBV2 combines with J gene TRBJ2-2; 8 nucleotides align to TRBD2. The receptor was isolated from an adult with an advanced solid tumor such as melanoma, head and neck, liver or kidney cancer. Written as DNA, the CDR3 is TGTGCCAGCAGTTCAAGCGGGAGAGGCACCGGGGAGCTGTTTTTT. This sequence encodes CASSSSGRGTGELFF.